A single sample is the source of the 25 T cell receptor beta chains below, sequenced in a study of blood T cell repertoires in COVID-19. TCRdb keeps only in-frame clones here, not all; method: immunoSEQ multiplex PCR. The table shows over 250,000 clones, with around three quarters occurring only once. The sequenced material came from peripheral blood. These receptors came from a woman aged 80 or over with acute or convalescent COVID-19.

This chain joins TRBV5-4 and TRBJ2-5, with TRBD2 matching over 8 bases. CDR1 and CDR2 (germline): SGHNT, YYREEE (reference sequence). The V gene end was trimmed by 0 bases and the J gene end by 5 bases; junction bases not matched to a gene: 12. The length of the CDR3 is 17 residues. The CDR3 spells CASSLVGRGRISETQYF. CDR3 DNA sequence: TGTGCCAGCAGCTTGGTGGGGCGCGGGAGGATTTCGGAGACCCAGTACTTC.

The chain joins TRBV5-1 to TRBJ2-3; 12 bases match TRBD2. Germline CDR1 is SGHRS and CDR2 is YFSETQ. The CDR3 loop spans 22 amino acids. The V and J ends lost 1 base and 0 bases, in that order; junction bases with no gene match: 18. The DNA for the CDR3 is TGCGCCAGCAGCTTGAAACCTATTGGGACTAGCGGGTCGGCGGCTAGCACAGATACGCAGTATTTT. Amino acids: CASSLKPIGTSGSAASTDTQYF.

This clone was seen a few times. This rearrangement joins TRBV2 to TRBJ2-5; 7 bases match TRBD1. V shed 8 bases and J 3 bases; nucleotides not matched to a gene: 3. The germline V gene has CDR1 SNHLY and CDR2 FYNNEI. The CDR3 loop spans 12 amino acids. CDR3: CASHRGKETQYF. CDR3 DNA: TGTGCCAGCCACAGGGGAAAAGAGACCCAGTACTTC.

The CDR3 loop reads CASSVRQDGPEQYF. The CDR3 DNA is TGTGCCAGCAGCGTTCGACAGGACGGCCCCGAGCAGTACTTC. The rearrangement links TRBV9 to TRBJ2-7; TRBD1 might be the D (6 bases). The V gene lost 2 bases and the J gene lost 6 bases, with 15 bases spanning the gap. The CDR3 runs 14 residues. Germline assignment: CDR1 SGDLS and CDR2 YYNGEE.

V usage is TRBV9 and J usage is TRBJ2-5; a possible D gene is TRBD2 (5 bases). The CDR3 loop spans 14 amino acids. The ends were cut back, 0 bases at V and 4 bases at J, with 10 bases in the middle. Germline assignment: CDR1 SGDLS and CDR2 YYNGEE. CDR3 nucleotide sequence: TGTGCCAGCAGCGTAGGGGCGGGTTCAGAGACCCAGTACTTC. It translates to CASSVGAGSETQYF.

The chain combines TRBV18 with TRBJ1-2; 7 positions agree with TRBD1. The germline gives CDR1 KGHSH, CDR2 LQKENI. This CDR3 contains 15 residues. V was pared by 6 bases and J by 0 bases, with 7 bases of the junction left unmatched. CDR3 sequence reads: CASSLGQEANYGYTF. DNA for the CDR3: TGTGCCAGCTCGCTCGGACAGGAGGCTAACTATGGCTACACCTTC.

The chain employs TRBV30 and TRBJ1-1; a possible D gene is TRBD1 (5 bases). V was clipped by 5 bases and J by 5 bases, with 15 bases between them. The germline V gene has CDR1 GTSNPN and CDR2 SVGIG (reference sequence). The CDR3 runs 13 residues. The CDR3 sequence: CAWAGGLGTEAFF. CDR3 DNA sequence: TGTGCCTGGGCGGGGGGTCTTGGGACTGAAGCTTTCTTT.

The gene calls are TRBV18 and TRBJ1-2; D gene ambiguous. This CDR3 region has 12 residues. Germline loops: CDR1 KGHSH, CDR2 LQKENI. Trimming shortened V by 1 base and J by 7 bases, and 7 bases separated the two germline ends. CDR3 nucleotides: TGTGCCAGCTCACCACTGGCGGTTGGCTACACCTTC. It translates to CASSPLAVGYTF.

As regards this clone: Other DNA variants within this sample encode the same CDR3. The J gene is TRBJ2-7, the V gene TRBV7-2, with a possible D match to TRBD2 (6 bases). CDR3 length: 13 residues. Trimming stripped 2 bases from V and 3 bases from J, with 8 bases between. CDR1 and CDR2 (germline): SGHTA, FQGNSA. CDR3 bases: TGTGCCAGCAGCTTACAGGGAGGCTACGAGCAGTACTTC. This gives the protein CASSLQGGYEQYF.

This rearrangement joins TRBV5-4 to TRBJ2-7; 10 bases fit TRBD2. V shed 4 bases, J shed 0 bases, and the junction held 4 bases outside the gene matches. This CDR3 has 15 amino acids. Germline V gives CDR1 SGHNT, CDR2 YYREEE (reference sequence). The DNA of the CDR3 is TGTGCCAGCAGCCCAGGACTAGCGGACTCCTACGAGCAGTACTTC. Translating gives CASSPGLADSYEQYF.

The rearrangement links TRBV27 to TRBJ1-1; 10 nucleotides agree with TRBD1. Germline V gene data show CDR1 as MNHEY and CDR2 as SMNVEV (reference sequence). V was pared by 7 bases and J by 3 bases, with 8 bases of the junction left unmatched. This CDR3 has 15 residues. CDR3 protein: CASIPRTGGYTEAFF. The CDR3 region has the DNA TGTGCCAGCATCCCCCGGACAGGGGGGTACACTGAAGCTTTCTTT.

This clone was seen a single time. V usage is TRBV5-1 and J usage is TRBJ2-3; 8 bases are shared with TRBD2. Germline V gene sequence: CDR1 SGHRS, CDR2 YFSETQ. V dropped 6 bases and J dropped 4; count of bases not matched to a gene: 13. The CDR3 covers 16 residues. The chain's CDR3 is CASKAGGGPGADTQYF. Written as DNA, the CDR3 is TGCGCCAGCAAGGCGGGAGGCGGGCCCGGGGCAGATACGCAGTATTTT.

J is TRBJ2-2 and V is TRBV6-5, with D tentatively TRBD1 (6 bases). The germline V gene encodes CDR1 MNHEY and CDR2 SVGAGI. CDR3 size: 14 residues. With 6 bases removed from V and 7 bases from J, the gap between germline ends came to 15 bases. The CDR3 spells CASSRTQGGGELFF. CDR3 coding DNA: TGTGCCAGCAGCCGAACCCAAGGGGGCGGGGAGCTGTTTTTT.

The CDR3 sequence is CASSIARQSEAFF. CDR3 DNA: TGTGCCAGTAGTATAGCTAGACAGTCTGAAGCTTTCTTT. This chain uses TRBV19 with TRBJ1-1; the D gene is possibly TRBD1 (5 bases). In germline, CDR1 is LNHDA, CDR2 SQIVND (reference sequence). CDR3 size: 13 residues. V was trimmed by 1 base and J by 6 bases, leaving 9 bases between them.

This chain joins TRBV20-1 and TRBJ1-1, with D hard to call. V was pared by 3 bases and J by 1 base, with 9 bases between. The germline CDR1 and CDR2 sequences are DFQATT and SNEGSKA (reference sequence). The CDR3 totals 13 residues. The CDR3 DNA sequence: TGCAGTGCTAGTAAAGCAGGGAACACTGAAGCTTTCTTT. It yields the protein CSASKAGNTEAFF.

This chain uses TRBV6-6 with TRBJ1-1; tentative D call: TRBD1 (6 bases). The CDR3 runs 15 residues. The V gene's germline CDR1 is MNHNY and CDR2 SVGAGI (reference sequence). The V and J ends lost 6 bases and 0 bases respectively, with 14 bases between them. The CDR3 bases are TGTGCCAGCAGGGAGACCGGGGGGCTGAACACTGAAGCTTTCTTT. Protein: CASRETGGLNTEAFF.

This sequence joins TRBV6-5 and TRBJ1-4; TRBD1 aligns across 7 bases. This CDR3 spans 14 amino acids. The V segment lost 6 bases and the J segment 7 bases; nucleotides outside the gene matches: 8. Germline V gene data show CDR1 as MNHEY and CDR2 as SVGAGI. The CDR3 DNA is TGTGCCAGCAGGAAGGGACAGACGCCTGAAAAACTGTTTTTT. Its protein product is CASRKGQTPEKLFF.

This clone was picked up a small number of times. V is TRBV5-1 and J is TRBJ1-6; D may be TRBD1 (5 bases). The V gene's germline CDR1 is SGHRS and CDR2 YFSETQ. The CDR3 is 15 residues long. V shed 5 bases and J shed 4 bases, with 13 bases lying between them. The DNA of the CDR3 is TGCGCCAGCAGAGGGGAGGCGTCTTATAATTCACCCCTCCACTTT. Residues: CASRGEASYNSPLHF.

With respect to this clone: This sample includes further DNA sequences coding for the same CDR3. The chain joins TRBV15 to TRBJ2-7, with no clear D. V gave up 0 bases and J gave up 2 bases, with 8 bases separating them. The CDR3 spans 14 residues. Per the germline V gene, CDR1 is LNHNV and CDR2 is YYDKDF (reference sequence). CDR3 region: CATSRDRGPYEQYF. The CDR3 DNA follows: TGTGCCACCAGCAGAGATCGAGGTCCCTACGAGCAGTACTTC. Together with reference TRBV15 and TRBJ2-7, the CDR3 gives the full variable domain: DAMVIQNPRYQVTQFGKPVTLSCSQTLNHNVMYWYQQKSSQAPKLLFHYYDKDFNNEADTPDNFQSRRPNTSFCFLDIRSPGLGDTAMYLCATSRDRGPYEQYFGPGTRLTVT.

This sequence joins TRBV19 and TRBJ1-1, with D possibly being TRBD1 (5 bases). This CDR3 spans 14 amino acids. The V gene's germline CDR1 is LNHDA and CDR2 SQIVND (reference sequence). V lost 8 bases, J lost 5 bases, and 18 bases lay in between. As DNA, the CDR3 is TGTGCCAGTGGAATGGGGCTGAAGAGGACTGAAGCTTTCTTT. Amino acids: CASGMGLKRTEAFF.

The V and J genes are TRBV18 and TRBJ1-2, with no clear D. Germline CDR1 reads KGHSH; CDR2 reads LQKENI. The CDR3 has 13 residues. V dropped 3 bases and J dropped 4 bases, with 9 bases sitting between them. CDR3: CASSPAGIYGYTF. CDR3 sequence (DNA): TGTGCCAGCTCACCGGCGGGGATCTATGGCTACACCTTC.

V and J are TRBV2 and TRBJ2-1; a weak D match, TRBD2 (5 bases). CDR3 size: 15 residues. V was pared by 1 base and J by 5 bases, with 12 bases between. CDR1 is SNHLY and CDR2 is FYNNEI in the germline V gene. For the CDR3, the DNA is TGTGCCAGCAGTGAAGTACAGATCGGGAACAATGAGCAGTTCTTC. It specifies CASSEVQIGNNEQFF.

V usage is TRBV2 and J usage is TRBJ1-1; TRBD1 matches 10 bases. This CDR3 comprises 14 residues. The V and J ends lost 6 bases and 4 bases, in that order; junction bases with no gene match: 5. CDR1 SNHLY and CDR2 FYNNEI come from the germline V gene. This CDR3 is CASSGQGVSTEAFF. CDR3 DNA sequence: TGTGCCAGCAGCGGACAGGGGGTGAGCACTGAAGCTTTCTTT. The full variable domain, in which reference TRBV2 and TRBJ1-1 provide the parts outside the CDR3, is EPEVTQTPSHQVTQMGQEVILRCVPISNHLYFYWYRQILGQKVEFLVSFYNNEISEKSEIFDDQFSVERPDGSNFTLKIRSTKLEDSAMYFCASSGQGVSTEAFFGQGTRLTVV.

V and J are TRBV5-1 and TRBJ1-1; TRBD1 is a possible D gene (6 bases). The CDR3 has 14 amino acids. CDR1 is SGHRS and CDR2 is YFSETQ in the germline V gene. V was shortened by 5 bases and J by 2 bases, with 13 bases between the two germline ends. CDR3 bases: TGCGCCAGCAGGGACCTGGACAGTAACACTGAAGCTTTCTTT. Amino acid sequence: CASRDLDSNTEAFF.

The rearrangement links TRBV29-1 to TRBJ1-1; 8 nucleotides match TRBD1. This CDR3 spans 11 amino acids. The ends lost 6 bases at V and 12 bases at J; junction bases unmatched: 9. The germline gives CDR1 SQVTM, CDR2 ANQGSEA. The CDR3 DNA reads TGCAGCGTGGCCATGGACAGGGTAACTTTCTTT. This codes for CSVAMDRVTFF.